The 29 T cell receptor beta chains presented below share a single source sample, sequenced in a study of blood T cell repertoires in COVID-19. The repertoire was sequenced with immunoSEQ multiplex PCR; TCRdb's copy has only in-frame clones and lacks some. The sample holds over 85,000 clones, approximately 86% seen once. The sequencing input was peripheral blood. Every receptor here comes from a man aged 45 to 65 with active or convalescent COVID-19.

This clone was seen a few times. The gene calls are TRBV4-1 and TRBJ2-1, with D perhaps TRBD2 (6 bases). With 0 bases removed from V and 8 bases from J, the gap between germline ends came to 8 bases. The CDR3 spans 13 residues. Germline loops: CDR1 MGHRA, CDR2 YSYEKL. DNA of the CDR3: TGCGCCAGCAGCCAAGATGCTAGCGATGAGCAGTTCTTC. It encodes CASSQDASDEQFF.

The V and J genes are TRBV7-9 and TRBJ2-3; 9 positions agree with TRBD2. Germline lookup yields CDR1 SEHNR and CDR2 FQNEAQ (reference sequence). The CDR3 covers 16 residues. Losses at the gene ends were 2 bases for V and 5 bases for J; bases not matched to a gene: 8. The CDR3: CASSLRAGGPGDTQYF. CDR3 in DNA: TGTGCCAGCAGCTTAAGGGCGGGGGGGCCTGGAGATACGCAGTATTTT.

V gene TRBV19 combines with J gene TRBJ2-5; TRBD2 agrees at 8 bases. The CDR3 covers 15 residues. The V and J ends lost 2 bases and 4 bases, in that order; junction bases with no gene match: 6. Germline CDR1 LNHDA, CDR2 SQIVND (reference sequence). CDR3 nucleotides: TGTGCCAGTAGTATATTCCCCGGGGGGGTAGAGACCCAGTACTTC. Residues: CASSIFPGGVETQYF.

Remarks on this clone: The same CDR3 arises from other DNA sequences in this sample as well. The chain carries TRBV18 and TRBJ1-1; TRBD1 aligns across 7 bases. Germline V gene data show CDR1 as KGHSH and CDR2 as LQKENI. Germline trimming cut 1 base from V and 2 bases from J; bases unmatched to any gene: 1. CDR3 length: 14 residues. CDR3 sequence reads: CASSPLGGNTEAFF. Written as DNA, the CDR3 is TGTGCCAGCTCACCACTAGGGGGCAACACTGAAGCTTTCTTT.

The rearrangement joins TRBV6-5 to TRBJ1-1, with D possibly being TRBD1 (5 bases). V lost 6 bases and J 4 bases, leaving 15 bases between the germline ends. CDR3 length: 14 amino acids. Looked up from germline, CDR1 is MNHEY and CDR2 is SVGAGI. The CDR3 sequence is CASSAGGWGTEAFF. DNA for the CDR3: TGTGCCAGCAGCGCCGGGGGGTGGGGCACTGAAGCTTTCTTT.

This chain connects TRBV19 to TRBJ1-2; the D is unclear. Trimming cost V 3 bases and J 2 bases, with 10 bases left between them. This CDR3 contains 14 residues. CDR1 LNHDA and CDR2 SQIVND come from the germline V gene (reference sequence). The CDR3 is CASSMMTPNYGYTF. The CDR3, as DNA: TGTGCCAGTAGTATGATGACACCAAACTATGGCTACACCTTC.

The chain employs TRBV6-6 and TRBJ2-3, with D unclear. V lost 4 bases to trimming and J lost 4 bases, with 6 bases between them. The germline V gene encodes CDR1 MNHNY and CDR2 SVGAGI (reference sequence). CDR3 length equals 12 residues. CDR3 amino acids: CASSSESDTQYF. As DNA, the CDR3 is TGTGCCAGCAGTTCCGAGTCAGATACGCAGTATTTT.

CDR3 nucleotides: TGCGCCAGCAGTGAACACGGGGGACCTTACGAGCAGTACGTC. Amino acid sequence: CASSEHGGPYEQYV. This sequence joins TRBV10-2 and TRBJ2-7; tentative D call: TRBD2 (6 bases). CDR3 length equals 14 residues. V was trimmed by 3 bases and J by 4 bases, leaving 13 bases between them. Germline CDR1 and CDR2: WSHSY and SAAADI.

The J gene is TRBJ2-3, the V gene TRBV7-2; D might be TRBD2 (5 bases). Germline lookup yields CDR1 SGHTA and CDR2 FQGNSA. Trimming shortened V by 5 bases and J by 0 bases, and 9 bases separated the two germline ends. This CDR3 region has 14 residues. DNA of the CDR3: TGTGCCAGCAGCGATAGAGGGAGCACAGATACGCAGTATTTT. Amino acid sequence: CASSDRGSTDTQYF.

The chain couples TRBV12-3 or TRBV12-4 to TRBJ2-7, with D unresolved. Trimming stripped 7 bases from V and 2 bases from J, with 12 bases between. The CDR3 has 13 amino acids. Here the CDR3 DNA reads TGTGCCAGCACCCCCCCCGGAGCCTACGAGCAGTACTTC. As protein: CASTPPGAYEQYF.

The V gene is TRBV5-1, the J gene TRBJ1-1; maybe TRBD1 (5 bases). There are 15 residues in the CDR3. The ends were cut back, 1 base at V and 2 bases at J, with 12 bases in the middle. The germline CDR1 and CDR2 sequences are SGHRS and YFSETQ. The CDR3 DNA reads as TGCGCCAGCAGCTTGAATCCCACAGGAAACACTGAAGCTTTCTTT. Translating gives CASSLNPTGNTEAFF.

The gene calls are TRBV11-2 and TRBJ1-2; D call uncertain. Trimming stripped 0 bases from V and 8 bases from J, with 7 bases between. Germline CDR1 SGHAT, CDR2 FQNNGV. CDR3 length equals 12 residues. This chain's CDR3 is CASSLDEVGYTF. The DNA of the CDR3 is TGTGCCAGCAGCTTAGATGAGGTGGGCTACACCTTC. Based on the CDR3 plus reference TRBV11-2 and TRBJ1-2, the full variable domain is EAGVAQSPRYKIIEKRQSVAFWCNPISGHATLYWYQQILGQGPKLLIQFQNNGVVDDSQLPKDRFSAERLKGVDSTLKIQPAKLEDSAVYLCASSLDEVGYTFGSGTRLTVV.

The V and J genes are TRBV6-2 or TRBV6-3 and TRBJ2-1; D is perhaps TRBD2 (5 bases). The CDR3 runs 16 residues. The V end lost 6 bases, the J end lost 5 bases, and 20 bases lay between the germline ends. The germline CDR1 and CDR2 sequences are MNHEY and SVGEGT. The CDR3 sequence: CASSIPDEGRNNEQFF. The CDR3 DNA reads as TGTGCCAGCAGCATCCCCGATGAGGGCCGGAACAATGAGCAGTTCTTC.

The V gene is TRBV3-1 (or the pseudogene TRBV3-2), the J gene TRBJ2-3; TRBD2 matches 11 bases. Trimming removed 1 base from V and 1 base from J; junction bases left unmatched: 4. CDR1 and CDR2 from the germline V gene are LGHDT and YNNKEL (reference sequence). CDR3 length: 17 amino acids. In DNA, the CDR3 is TGTGCCAGCAGCCAAGTAGCGGGGGGGCTGGGCACAGATACGCAGTATTTT. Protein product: CASSQVAGGLGTDTQYF.

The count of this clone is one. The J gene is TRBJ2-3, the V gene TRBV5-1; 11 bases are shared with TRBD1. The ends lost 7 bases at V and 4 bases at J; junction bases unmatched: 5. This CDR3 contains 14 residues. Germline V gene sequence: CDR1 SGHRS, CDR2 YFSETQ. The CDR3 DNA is TGCGCCAGCTGGGGACAGGGGGAATCAGATACGCAGTATTTT. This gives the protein CASWGQGESDTQYF.

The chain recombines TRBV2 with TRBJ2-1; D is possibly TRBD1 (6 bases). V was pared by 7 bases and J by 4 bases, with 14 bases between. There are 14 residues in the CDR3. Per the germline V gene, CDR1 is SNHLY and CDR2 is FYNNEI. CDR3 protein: CASTRDIGYNEQFF. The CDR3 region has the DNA TGTGCCAGCACCCGGGACATAGGATACAATGAGCAGTTCTTC.

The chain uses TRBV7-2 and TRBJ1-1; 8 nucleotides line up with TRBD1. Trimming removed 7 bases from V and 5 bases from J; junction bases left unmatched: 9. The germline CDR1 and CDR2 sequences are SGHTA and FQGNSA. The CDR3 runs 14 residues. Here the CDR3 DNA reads TGTGCCAGCAACCTTGCAGGGGGCTGGACTGAAGCTTTCTTT. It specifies CASNLAGGWTEAFF.

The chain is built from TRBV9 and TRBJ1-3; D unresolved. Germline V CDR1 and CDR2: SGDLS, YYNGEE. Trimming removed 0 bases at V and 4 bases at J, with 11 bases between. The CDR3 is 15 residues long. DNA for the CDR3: TGTGCCAGCAGCGTAGGAATAGGGAGCGGAAACACCATATATTTT. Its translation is CASSVGIGSGNTIYF.

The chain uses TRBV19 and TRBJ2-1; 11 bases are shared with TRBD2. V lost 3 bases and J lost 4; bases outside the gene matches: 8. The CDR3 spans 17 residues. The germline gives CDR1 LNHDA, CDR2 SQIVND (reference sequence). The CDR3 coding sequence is TGTGCCAGTAGTATGCTAGCGGGGGGCTTACCTTACAATGAGCAGTTCTTC. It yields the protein CASSMLAGGLPYNEQFF.

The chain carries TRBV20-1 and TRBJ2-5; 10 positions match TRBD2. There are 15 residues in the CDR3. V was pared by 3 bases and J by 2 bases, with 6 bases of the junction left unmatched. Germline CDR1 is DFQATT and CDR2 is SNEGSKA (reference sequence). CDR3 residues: CSASLAGELQETQYF. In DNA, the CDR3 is TGCAGTGCTAGTCTAGCGGGGGAGCTACAAGAGACCCAGTACTTC.

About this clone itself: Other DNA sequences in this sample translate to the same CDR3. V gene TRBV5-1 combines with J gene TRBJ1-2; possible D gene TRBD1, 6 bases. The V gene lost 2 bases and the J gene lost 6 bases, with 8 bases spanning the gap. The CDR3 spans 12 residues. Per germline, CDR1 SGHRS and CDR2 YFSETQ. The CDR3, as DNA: TGCGCCAGCAGCTTACAGGGCGATGGCTACACCTTC. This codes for CASSLQGDGYTF.

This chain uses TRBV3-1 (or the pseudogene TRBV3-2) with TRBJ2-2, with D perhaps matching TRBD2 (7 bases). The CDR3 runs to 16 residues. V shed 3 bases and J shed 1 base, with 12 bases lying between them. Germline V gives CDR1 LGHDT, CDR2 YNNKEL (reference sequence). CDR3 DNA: TGTGCCAGCAGCCAGGGGGGGCGACAGAACACCGGGGAGCTGTTTTTT. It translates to CASSQGGRQNTGELFF.

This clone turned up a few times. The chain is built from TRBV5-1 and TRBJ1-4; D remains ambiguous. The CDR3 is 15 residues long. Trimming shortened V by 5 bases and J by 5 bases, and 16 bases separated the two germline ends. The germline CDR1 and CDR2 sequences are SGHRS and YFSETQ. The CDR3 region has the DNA TGCGCCAGCAGGGAAACCACAGTCTCGAATGAAAAACTGTTTTTT. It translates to CASRETTVSNEKLFF. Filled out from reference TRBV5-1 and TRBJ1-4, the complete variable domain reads KAGVTQTPRYLIKTRGQQVTLSCSPISGHRSVSWYQQTPGQGLQFLFEYFSETQRNKGNFPGRFSGRQFSNSRSEMNVSTLELGDSALYLCASRETTVSNEKLFFGSGTQLSVL.

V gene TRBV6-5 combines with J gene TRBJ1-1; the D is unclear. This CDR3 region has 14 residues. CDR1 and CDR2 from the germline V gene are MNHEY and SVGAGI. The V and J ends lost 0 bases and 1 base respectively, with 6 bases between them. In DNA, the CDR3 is TGTGCCAGCAGTTACTCTCAGGAGAACACTGAAGCTTTCTTT. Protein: CASSYSQENTEAFF.

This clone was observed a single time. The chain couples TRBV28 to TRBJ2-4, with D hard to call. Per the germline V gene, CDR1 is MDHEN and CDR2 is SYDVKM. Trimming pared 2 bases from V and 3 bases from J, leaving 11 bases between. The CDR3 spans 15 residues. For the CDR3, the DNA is TGTGCCAGCAGTTTAGCGGTAACGGGCAAAAACATTCAGTACTTC. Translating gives CASSLAVTGKNIQYF.

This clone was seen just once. The CDR3 is CASSSPGGAPNEKLFF. The CDR3, as DNA: TGTGCCAGCAGTTCTCCAGGGGGCGCGCCTAATGAAAAACTGTTTTTT. J is TRBJ1-4 and V is TRBV27; TRBD1 matches at 8 bases. CDR3 length: 16 residues. With V trimmed by 4 bases and J by 3 bases, 7 bases remained unmatched. CDR1 MNHEY and CDR2 SMNVEV come from the germline V gene (reference sequence).

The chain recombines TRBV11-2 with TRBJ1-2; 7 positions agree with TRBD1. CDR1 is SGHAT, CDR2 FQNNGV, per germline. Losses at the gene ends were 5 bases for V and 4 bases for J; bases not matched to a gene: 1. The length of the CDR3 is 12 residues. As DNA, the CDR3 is TGTGCCAGCAGCGGGACAGTCTATGGCTACACCTTC. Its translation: CASSGTVYGYTF.

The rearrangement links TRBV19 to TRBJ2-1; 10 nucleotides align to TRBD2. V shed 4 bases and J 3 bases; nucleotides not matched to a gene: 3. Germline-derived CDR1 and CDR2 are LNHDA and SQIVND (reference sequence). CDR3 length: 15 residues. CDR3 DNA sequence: TGTGCCAGTAGTACCGTAGCGGGGGGCTACAATGAGCAGTTCTTC. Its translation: CASSTVAGGYNEQFF.

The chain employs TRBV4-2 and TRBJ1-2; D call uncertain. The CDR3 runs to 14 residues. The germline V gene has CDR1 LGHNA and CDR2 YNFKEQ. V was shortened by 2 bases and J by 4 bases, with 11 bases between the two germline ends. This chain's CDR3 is CASSQPESFYGYTF. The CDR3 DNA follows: TGTGCCAGCAGCCAACCGGAGAGCTTCTATGGCTACACCTTC.